One sample yielded the 3 T cell receptor beta chains listed below, sequenced in a study of blood T cell repertoires in COVID-19. This table comes from immunoSEQ multiplex PCR, and its TCRdb copy is limited to in-frame clones, with some not included. The sample contains fewer than 300,000 clones, 70% to 80% of which appear only once. Sequencing was carried out using peripheral blood. The receptors here all came from an elderly woman with acute or convalescent COVID-19.

The gene calls are TRBV6-5 and TRBJ2-3, with 11 bases lining up with TRBD1. CDR3 length: 16 residues. V was pared by 4 bases and J by 0 bases, with 3 bases of the junction left unmatched. Germline CDR1 reads MNHEY; CDR2 reads SVGAGI. The CDR3 nucleotides read TGTGCCAGCAGTTGGGGACAGGGGGTAAGCACAGATACGCAGTATTTT. Protein product: CASSWGQGVSTDTQYF.

This chain uses TRBV4-3 with TRBJ1-1; 9 nucleotides align to TRBD1. Germline V gene lookup returns CDR1 LGHNA and CDR2 YSLEER. The CDR3 is 17 residues long. After removal of 1 base from V and 1 base from J, the junction contained 7 bases not matched to a gene. CDR3 in amino acids: CASSQGGQGGGNTEAFF. The CDR3 DNA follows: TGCGCCAGCAGCCAAGGGGGACAGGGCGGTGGGAACACTGAAGCTTTCTTT.

The CDR3 DNA follows: TGTGCCAGCAGTGAAGGCCGGGCGAACACCGGGGAGCTGTTTTTT. Residues: CASSEGRANTGELFF. This chain joins TRBV2 and TRBJ2-2; unclear D gene. The germline gives CDR1 SNHLY, CDR2 FYNNEI. The V gene lost 1 base and the J gene lost 0 bases, with 6 bases spanning the gap. The CDR3 is 15 amino acids.